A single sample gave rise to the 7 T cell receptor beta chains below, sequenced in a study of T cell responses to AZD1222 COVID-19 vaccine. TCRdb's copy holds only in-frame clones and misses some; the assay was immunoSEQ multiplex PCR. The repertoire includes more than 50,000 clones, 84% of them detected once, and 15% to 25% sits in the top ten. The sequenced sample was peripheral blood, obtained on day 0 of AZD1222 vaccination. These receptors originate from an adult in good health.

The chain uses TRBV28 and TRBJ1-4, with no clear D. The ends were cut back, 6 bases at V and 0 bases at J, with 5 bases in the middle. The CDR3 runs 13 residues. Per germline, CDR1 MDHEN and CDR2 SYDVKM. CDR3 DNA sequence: TGTGCCAGCAGAGCCGCAACTAATGAAAAACTGTTTTTT. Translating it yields CASRAATNEKLFF.

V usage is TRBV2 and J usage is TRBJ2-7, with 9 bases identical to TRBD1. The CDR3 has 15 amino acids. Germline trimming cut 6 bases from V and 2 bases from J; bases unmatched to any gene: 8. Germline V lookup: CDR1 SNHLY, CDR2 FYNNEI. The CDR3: CASSAQGATTYEQYF. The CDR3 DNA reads TGTGCCAGCAGCGCACAGGGGGCGACAACCTACGAGCAGTACTTC.

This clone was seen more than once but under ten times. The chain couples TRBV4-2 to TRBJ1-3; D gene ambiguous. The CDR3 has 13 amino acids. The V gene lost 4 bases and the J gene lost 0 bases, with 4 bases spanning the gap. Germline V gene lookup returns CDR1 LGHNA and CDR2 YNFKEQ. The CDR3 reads CASSLNSGNTIYF. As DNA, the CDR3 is TGTGCCAGCAGCCTAAACTCTGGAAACACCATATATTTT.

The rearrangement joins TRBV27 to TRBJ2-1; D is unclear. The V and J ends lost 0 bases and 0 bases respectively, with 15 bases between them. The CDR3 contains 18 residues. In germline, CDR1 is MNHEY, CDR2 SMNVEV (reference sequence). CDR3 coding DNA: TGTGCCAGCAGTTTATCGAATTTCGGCGGAAGCTCCTACAATGAGCAGTTCTTC. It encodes CASSLSNFGGSSYNEQFF.

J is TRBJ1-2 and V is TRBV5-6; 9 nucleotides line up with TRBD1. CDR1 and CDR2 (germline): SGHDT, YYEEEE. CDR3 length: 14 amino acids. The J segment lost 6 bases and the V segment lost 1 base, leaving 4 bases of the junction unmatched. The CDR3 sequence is CASSLRDRVDGYTF. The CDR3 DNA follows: TGTGCCAGCAGCTTGAGGGACAGGGTAGATGGCTACACCTTC. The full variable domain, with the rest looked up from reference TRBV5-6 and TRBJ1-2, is DAGVTQSPTHLIKTRGQQVTLRCSPKSGHDTVSWYQQALGQGPQFIFQYYEEEERQRGNFPDRFSGHQFPNYSSELNVNALLLGDSALYLCASSLRDRVDGYTFGSGTRLTVV.

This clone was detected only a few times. For the CDR3, the DNA is TGTGCCAGCAAAACAGGGTTTGAGCAGTTCTTC. Protein sequence: CASKTGFEQFF. This rearrangement joins TRBV28 to TRBJ2-1, with D tentatively TRBD1 (6 bases). The V gene lost 7 bases and the J gene lost 9 bases, with 10 bases spanning the gap. The CDR3 loop spans 11 amino acids. Per germline, CDR1 MDHEN and CDR2 SYDVKM.

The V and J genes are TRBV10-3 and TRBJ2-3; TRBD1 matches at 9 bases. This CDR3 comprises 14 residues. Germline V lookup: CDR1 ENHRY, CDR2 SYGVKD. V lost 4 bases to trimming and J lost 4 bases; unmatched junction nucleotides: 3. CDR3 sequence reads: CAISARQGADTQYF. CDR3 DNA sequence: TGTGCCATCAGTGCTCGACAGGGGGCAGATACGCAGTATTTT.